Shown below are 26 T cell receptor beta chains from a single sample sequenced in a study of blood T cell repertoires in COVID-19. TCRdb keeps only in-frame clones here, not all; method: immunoSEQ multiplex PCR. There are some 400,000 clones in the sample; 85% to 90% occur only once, and more than 0.95% lies in the top ten. Sequenced: PBMCs or T cells enriched from blood (not recorded which). These receptors originate from a man younger than 40 who had recovered from COVID-19.

In this sample, this clone turned up a few times. One end of the junction does not line up with germline, which may come from a read error. The genes are TRBV28 and TRBJ2-7; D remains ambiguous. Germline CDR1 is MDHEN and CDR2 is SYDVKM. The CDR3 is 11 residues long. The CDR3 region is CATGRTYEQYF. CDR3 bases: TGCGCTACTGGCAGGACCTACGAGCAGTACTTC.

Remarks on this clone: Other DNA sequences from this sample encode an identical CDR3 as well. CDR3 sequence (DNA): TGTGCCAGCAGCCTAAACTCAGATACGCAGTATTTT. Residues: CASSLNSDTQYF. The chain is built from TRBV12-3 or TRBV12-4 and TRBJ2-3; D gene unclear. The CDR3 totals 12 residues. Trimming stripped 6 bases from V and 4 bases from J, with 8 bases between.

The chain links TRBV6-1 to TRBJ2-3; tentatively, D is TRBD2 (6 bases). Looked up from germline, CDR1 is MNHNS and CDR2 is SASEGT. There are 16 residues in the CDR3. The V gene lost 4 bases and the J gene lost 0 bases, with 14 bases spanning the gap. CDR3 in amino acids: CASSVLHSGSTDTQYF. DNA of the CDR3: TGTGCCAGCAGTGTCCTTCACAGCGGGAGCACAGATACGCAGTATTTT.

This chain joins TRBV10-3 and TRBJ2-3; TRBD2 aligns across 7 bases. The CDR3 extends over 17 amino acids. CDR1 is ENHRY, CDR2 SYGVKD, per germline. V lost 0 bases and J lost 0; bases outside the gene matches: 6. The CDR3 sequence: CAISESRRELSTDTQYF. The CDR3, as DNA: TGTGCCATCAGTGAGTCGAGGCGGGAGTTGAGCACAGATACGCAGTATTTT.

Here the CDR3 reads CASSLRRQGGTTDTQYF. The CDR3 DNA reads TGTGCCAGCAGTTTAAGGAGACAGGGTGGTACCACAGATACGCAGTATTTT. The genes are TRBV27 and TRBJ2-3; 7 bases line up with TRBD1. The trim removed 2 bases at V and 2 bases at J, leaving 10 bases unmatched. The CDR3 has 17 residues. Per germline, CDR1 MNHEY and CDR2 SMNVEV (reference sequence).

V usage is TRBV6-5 and J usage is TRBJ2-1; D might be TRBD2 (6 bases). The CDR3 covers 16 residues. Germline assignment: CDR1 MNHEY and CDR2 SVGAGI. Trimming took off 4 bases at V and 5 bases at J, with 18 bases between the two ends. The CDR3 DNA reads TGTGCCAGCAGTTCTCCTGCGGGACCCTCTCACAATGAGCAGTTCTTC. This gives the protein CASSSPAGPSHNEQFF.

This clone has a handful of counts. The rearrangement joins TRBV3-1 (or the pseudogene TRBV3-2) to TRBJ1-1; 8 nucleotides agree with TRBD1. J was trimmed by 0 bases and V by 0 bases; bases with no gene match: 15. Germline CDR1 reads LGHDT; CDR2 reads YNNKEL (reference sequence). The CDR3 is 20 residues long. CDR3 coding DNA: TGTGCCAGCAGCCAAGATCTAGGTAGACAGGCAGGGGGCATGAACACTGAAGCTTTCTTT. Its translation: CASSQDLGRQAGGMNTEAFF.

V usage is TRBV29-1 and J usage is TRBJ2-5; 16 nucleotides line up with TRBD2. Germline loops: CDR1 SQVTM, CDR2 ANQGSEA. Trimming at V came to 4 bases and at J to 5 bases, leaving 4 bases not matched to a gene. CDR3 length: 15 residues. Here the CDR3 reads CSVVLGLAGGETQYF. The CDR3 DNA reads TGCAGCGTTGTTCTGGGACTAGCGGGAGGGGAGACCCAGTACTTC.

CDR3 sequence reads: CASSLAEGLGEQYF. CDR3 bases: TGCGCCAGCAGCTTGGCGGAGGGCTTAGGCGAGCAGTACTTC. V and J are TRBV5-1 and TRBJ2-7; D is possibly TRBD2 (6 bases). V was clipped by 0 bases and J by 6 bases, with 13 bases between them. The germline V gene has CDR1 SGHRS and CDR2 YFSETQ. There are 14 residues in the CDR3.

In its sample, this clone was seen once. V and J are TRBV27 and TRBJ2-3, with 10 nucleotides matching TRBD2. CDR1 is MNHEY, CDR2 SMNVEV, per germline (reference sequence). The CDR3 totals 15 residues. The junction had 12 bases not matched to a gene; V was cut back by 10 bases and J by 5 bases. CDR3 residues: CATSSSGRSLDTQYF. CDR3 DNA: TGTGCCACATCCAGTAGCGGGAGGAGCTTAGATACGCAGTATTTT.

The chain couples TRBV19 to TRBJ2-2; perhaps TRBD2 as D (5 bases). V lost 6 bases, J lost 1 base, and 21 bases lay in between. Per germline, CDR1 LNHDA and CDR2 SQIVND (reference sequence). The CDR3 covers 18 residues. This CDR3 is CASSPRRKTTENTGELFF. CDR3 in DNA: TGTGCCAGTAGCCCTAGGAGGAAGACAACCGAGAACACCGGGGAGCTGTTTTTT. The whole variable domain, filled in from reference TRBV19 and TRBJ2-2, reads DGGITQSPKYLFRKEGQNVTLSCEQNLNHDAMYWYRQDPGQGLRLIYYSQIVNDFQKGDIAEGYSVSREKKESFPLTVTSAQKNPTAFYLCASSPRRKTTENTGELFFGEGSRLTVL.

The V call is TRBV30, the J call TRBJ1-1; possibly TRBD1 for D (5 bases). Per germline, CDR1 GTSNPN and CDR2 SVGIG (reference sequence). The CDR3 contains 13 residues. The germline V and J ends were trimmed by 5 bases and 3 bases, with 13 bases remaining between them. DNA of the CDR3: TGTGCCTGGTGCAGGGAGGGGCACACTGAAGCTTTCTTT. It codes for CAWCREGHTEAFF.

This chain joins TRBV5-1 and TRBJ1-1; TRBD1 agrees at 12 bases. CDR3 size: 17 residues. The germline gives CDR1 SGHRS, CDR2 YFSETQ. Losses at the gene ends were 4 bases for V and 0 bases for J; bases not matched to a gene: 7. The CDR3 reads CASSPGTGGILNTEAFF. The CDR3 coding sequence is TGCGCCAGCAGCCCTGGGACAGGGGGCATATTGAACACTGAAGCTTTCTTT.

The V gene is TRBV7-2, the J gene TRBJ2-5; the match to TRBD2 covers 7 bases. The CDR3 spans 16 residues. V dropped 0 bases and J dropped 7; count of bases not matched to a gene: 11. The V gene's germline CDR1 is SGHTA and CDR2 FQGNSA. In DNA form, the CDR3 reads TGTGCCAGCAGCTTAGCCTTGGGGGGGGTCCGGTCGACCCAGTACTTC. Its translation is CASSLALGGVRSTQYF.

J is TRBJ2-1 and V is TRBV7-2, with TRBD2 matching 7 bases. Germline CDR1 is SGHTA and CDR2 is FQGNSA. The CDR3 runs 15 residues. V was clipped by 2 bases and J by 7 bases; unmatched bases: 8. The CDR3 sequence is CASSLTAGARNEQFF. The CDR3, as DNA: TGTGCCAGCAGCTTAACGGCGGGAGCGAGAAATGAGCAGTTCTTC.

This chain links TRBV4-1 with TRBJ1-1, with D tentatively TRBD1 (5 bases). The germline CDR1 and CDR2 sequences are MGHRA and YSYEKL. This CDR3 comprises 11 residues. Trimming left V 8 bases short and J 3 bases short, with 7 bases between. CDR3 protein: CASGGYTEAFF. The DNA for the CDR3 is TGCGCCAGCGGGGGGTACACTGAAGCTTTCTTT.

This chain connects TRBV11-2 to TRBJ2-1; D is ambiguous. The CDR3 totals 13 residues. Trimming removed 0 bases at V and 8 bases at J, with 8 bases between. CDR1 SGHAT and CDR2 FQNNGV come from the germline V gene. The CDR3 sequence: CASSLDRQDEQFF. CDR3 in DNA: TGTGCCAGCAGCTTAGACCGCCAGGATGAGCAGTTCTTC.

This rearrangement joins TRBV28 to TRBJ2-1; 7 nucleotides align to TRBD1. The CDR3 is 14 residues long. Germline CDR1 is MDHEN and CDR2 is SYDVKM. With 9 bases clipped from V and 3 bases from J, the junction kept 8 bases outside the gene matches. The DNA for the CDR3 is TGTGCCAGTGGACAGGCCGGGGTCTACAATGAGCAGTTCTTC. It translates to CASGQAGVYNEQFF. Full variable domain (missing parts from reference TRBV28 and TRBJ2-1): DVKVTQSSRYLVKRTGEKVFLECVQDMDHENMFWYRQDPGLGLRLIYFSYDVKMKEKGDIPEGYSVSREKKERFSLILESASTNQTSMYLCASGQAGVYNEQFFGPGTRLTVL.

The rearrangement links TRBV7-8 to TRBJ1-6; 8 bases fit TRBD1. This CDR3 contains 12 residues. Germline CDR1 and CDR2: SGHVS and FQNEAQ. V was pared by 5 bases and J by 14 bases, with 5 bases of the junction left unmatched. The CDR3 is CASSHGQGTLHF. CDR3 bases: TGTGCCAGCAGCCACGGACAGGGCACCCTCCACTTT. The full variable domain, rest sourced from reference TRBV7-8 and TRBJ1-6, is GAGVSQSPRYKVAKRGQDVALRCDPISGHVSLFWYQQALGQGPEFLTYFQNEAQLDKSGLPSDRFFAERPEGSVSTLKIQRTQQEDSAVYLCASSHGQGTLHFGNGTRLTVT.

The chain couples TRBV5-1 to TRBJ2-7; 13 bases map to TRBD2. This CDR3 comprises 15 residues. The V gene end was trimmed by 4 bases and the J gene end by 4 bases; junction bases not matched to a gene: 5. Germline CDR1 SGHRS, CDR2 YFSETQ. The DNA for the CDR3 is TGCGCCAGCAGCCTTGGACTAGCGGGAGTATACGAGCAGTACTTC. As protein: CASSLGLAGVYEQYF.

The genes are TRBV12-3 or TRBV12-4 and TRBJ1-2, with D hard to call. Trimming took off 5 bases at V and 3 bases at J, with 10 bases between the two ends. This CDR3 is built from 13 residues. The chain's CDR3 is CASSNDYYYGYTF. The CDR3 region has the DNA TGTGCCAGCAGTAATGACTATTACTATGGCTACACCTTC.

Turning to this clone: This CDR3 is also generated by other DNA sequences in the sample. This sequence joins TRBV4-1 and TRBJ1-6; TRBD1 agrees at 8 bases. The V gene end was trimmed by 0 bases and the J gene end by 10 bases; junction bases not matched to a gene: 5. Looked up from germline, CDR1 is MGHRA and CDR2 is YSYEKL. There are 15 residues in the CDR3. The DNA of the CDR3 is TGCGCCAGCAGCCAAGATGGACAGGGAGGATCACCCCTCCACTTT. This gives the protein CASSQDGQGGSPLHF.

This sequence joins TRBV19 and TRBJ2-7; unclear D gene. The V and J ends lost 10 bases and 0 bases respectively, with 16 bases between them. This CDR3 has 14 residues. Germline values: CDR1 LNHDA, CDR2 SQIVND (reference sequence). Written as DNA, the CDR3 is TGTGCCACCTCCTCCCCGGAGCTCTCCTACGAGCAGTACTTC. Translation: CATSSPELSYEQYF.

As DNA, the CDR3 is TGCGCCAGCAGCTTGGATTGGGGCCCCGGGGAGCTGTTTTTT. This codes for CASSLDWGPGELFF. The chain employs TRBV5-1 and TRBJ2-2, with D possibly matching TRBD1 (5 bases). The CDR3 runs to 14 residues. V was shortened by 0 bases and J by 6 bases, with 9 bases between the two germline ends. Germline CDR1 reads SGHRS; CDR2 reads YFSETQ. The full variable domain, its missing parts supplied by reference TRBV5-1 and TRBJ2-2, is KAGVTQTPRYLIKTRGQQVTLSCSPISGHRSVSWYQQTPGQGLQFLFEYFSETQRNKGNFPGRFSGRQFSNSRSEMNVSTLELGDSALYLCASSLDWGPGELFFGEGSRLTVL.

This rearrangement joins TRBV30 to TRBJ2-3; tentatively, D is TRBD2 (5 bases). Germline assignment: CDR1 GTSNPN and CDR2 SVGIG (reference sequence). V lost 3 bases and J lost 5, with 12 bases in between. The CDR3 is made up of 13 amino acids. In DNA, the CDR3 is TGTGCCTGGAGCATGTCAGGAGGAGATACGCAGTATTTT. Residues: CAWSMSGGDTQYF.

The chain links TRBV15 to TRBJ2-3, with D perhaps matching TRBD1 (5 bases). Per germline, CDR1 LNHNV and CDR2 YYDKDF (reference sequence). The V and J ends lost 5 bases and 5 bases respectively, with 17 bases between them. There are 15 residues in the CDR3. CDR3 DNA: TGTGCCACCAGCCACATCAAAGGGGCCCAAGATACGCAGTATTTT. This translates into CATSHIKGAQDTQYF.